This T cell receptor beta chain was sequenced during a study of PD-L1 blockade in urothelial cancer (dated 2017 in TCRdb). With regard to the full study: All patients started therapy around 2014 and received atezolizumab 1,200 mg intravenously every 3 weeks. Durable clinical benefit was defined as progression-free survival longer than 6 months, and TCR features were also tested against progression-free and overall survival. Pretreatment tumor samples and matched peripheral blood, collected serially before and after atezolizumab treatment, underwent TCR sequencing. Somatic, immune and clinical correlates of response to PD-L1 blockade with atezolizumab in urothelial cancer were the focus of an exploratory multi-omic analysis. Pretreatment blood TCR-seq was available for twenty-nine patients, at least one posttreatment blood collection was obtained for around 24 patients, and tumor TCR-seq was available for around 24 patients. Blood samples yielded a median of 141,255 T cells and tens of thousands of unique TCRs, with median clonality approximately 0.08. Patients had an ECOG performance status of 0 or 1 and had received between 0 and 3 prior chemotherapy regimens. About 85% of the roughly 29 patients were identified as males with urothelial cancer of bladder origin, and a prior smoking history was reported by 18 of 29 patients. Blood samples were analyzed at two time points: 3 weeks after treatment start (second dose) and 6 weeks after treatment start. In the same patients, pretreatment tumors underwent whole exome sequencing and RNA sequencing in addition to TCR sequencing. Nine patients achieved durable clinical benefit and 20 did not. What the work shows at the level of the full study, not this receptor alone: At 3 weeks after the start of treatment, tumor-associated TCR clones in peripheral blood had expanded more in patients with durable benefit (n of about 20, p = 0.022). Improved progression-free and overall survival was associated with having pretreatment peripheral blood TCR clonality below the median. Because the sample size was small (n of about 29) and many exploratory analyses were performed, the results are intended to be hypothesis-generating.

Synthetic TCR analog templates were spiked into each PCR so that absolute template abundance could be estimated from read counts. TCRbeta CDR3 regions were amplified from genomic DNA with bias-controlled V and J gene primers using the immunoSEQ assay. Sequencing of rearranged TCRbeta segments was performed at approximately 20X coverage. The study's processing was this. Sequencing errors were corrected by clustering, and CDR3s were annotated against IMGT so that V, D and J genes could be assigned. Out-of-frame and stop-codon sequences were excluded, and only productive TCRbeta rearrangements were used in downstream analyses. To compute clonality, Shannon entropy was normalized by the log of the number of unique productive sequences and then subtracted from one. Clones differing between time points or between blood and tumor were identified using Fisher's exact test with Benjamini-Hochberg correction, with an adjusted p below 0.01 applied as the threshold. What TCRdb holds here is the immuneACCESS table cut down to in-frame rearrangements. Part of the clones is not present; checked against another copy, under half of the missing clones reflect an unresolved V gene, and the others are unexplained. V and J calls and clone size are as listed in that table; D and trimming were resolved from the DNA. The sample data list approximately 71,000 clones, and 84% of these were observed just once. The ten largest make up around a tenth of the sample.

V is cut by 5 bases and J by 0 bases, and the space between the germline ends is 9 bases. The germline V gene supplies CDR1 SGHDT and CDR2 YYEEEE. The CDR3 covers 14 residues, taking in both the cysteine and the phenylalanine. Just the 42-base CDR3 DNA is kept, in frame starting at base 1. The label giving this sample's time point can be read as: pretreatment peripheral blood. The cohort included about 29 patients with locally advanced or metastatic urothelial carcinoma who were treated at Memorial Sloan Kettering on a trial protocol. Peripheral blood mononuclear cells were collected from each patient pretreatment and during treatment, giving between 1 and 8 total time points per patient. The Qiagen DNeasy Blood extraction kit was used to purify genomic DNA from total PBMCs and from tumor samples. PBMCs were collected pretreatment and during treatment, and were isolated and stored as previously described.

Notes on this clone: No antigen is known for it. Base qualities were left out, and no much larger clone turns up one base away.

The chain links TRBV5-6 with TRBJ2-4; no confident D gene assignment can be made. This clonotype originated in an older woman with urothelial cancer. This specimen consisted of PBMCs, obtained around atezolizumab (anti-PD-L1) treatment. The CDR3: CASRLTGAKNIQYF. The sequenced DNA: TGTGCCAGCAGACTGACGGGAGCCAAAAACATTCAGTACTTC.